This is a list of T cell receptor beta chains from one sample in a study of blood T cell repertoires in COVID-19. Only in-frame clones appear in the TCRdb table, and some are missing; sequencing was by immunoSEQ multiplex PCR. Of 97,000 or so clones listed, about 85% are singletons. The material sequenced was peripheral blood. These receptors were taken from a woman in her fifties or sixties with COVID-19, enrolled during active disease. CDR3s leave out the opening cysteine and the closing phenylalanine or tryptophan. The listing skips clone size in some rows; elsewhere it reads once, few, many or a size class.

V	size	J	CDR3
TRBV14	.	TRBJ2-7	ASSQDIGTGGYEQY
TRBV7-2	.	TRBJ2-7	ASSFTGTGAHEQY
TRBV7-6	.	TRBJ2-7	ASSSPEGVAGPYEQY
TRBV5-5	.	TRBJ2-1	ASSLGPFLDNEQF
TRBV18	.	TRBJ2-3	ASSPGSLGADTQY
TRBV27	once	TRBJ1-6	ASRRDRTDNSPLH
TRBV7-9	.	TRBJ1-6	ASSSGGGSPLH
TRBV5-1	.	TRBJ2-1	ASRAFNEQF
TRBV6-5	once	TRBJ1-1	ASSYRGPNTEAF
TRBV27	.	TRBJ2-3	ASSLGASTDTQY
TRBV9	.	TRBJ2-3	ASSATPTGTQY
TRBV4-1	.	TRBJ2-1	ASSQGGGLAGGKSYNEQF
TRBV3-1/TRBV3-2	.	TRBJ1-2	ASSHRQGARGGYT
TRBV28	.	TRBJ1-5	ASRRQLGQPQH
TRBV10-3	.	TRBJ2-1	AISLTGDNEQF
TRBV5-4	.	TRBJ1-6	ASTQEGSNSPLH
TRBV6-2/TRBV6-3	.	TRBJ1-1	ASSSMVMRYTEAF
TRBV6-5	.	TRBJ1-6	ASSYDRQNYNSPLH
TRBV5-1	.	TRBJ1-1	ASSLIQGPEAF
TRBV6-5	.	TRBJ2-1	ASTFPPPEQF
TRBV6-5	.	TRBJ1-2	ASSYSEHSSGGYT
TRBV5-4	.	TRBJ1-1	ASTTSGSTEAF
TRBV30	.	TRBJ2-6	ASPRTFSGANVLT
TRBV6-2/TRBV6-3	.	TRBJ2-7	ASSYGEAGTYEQY